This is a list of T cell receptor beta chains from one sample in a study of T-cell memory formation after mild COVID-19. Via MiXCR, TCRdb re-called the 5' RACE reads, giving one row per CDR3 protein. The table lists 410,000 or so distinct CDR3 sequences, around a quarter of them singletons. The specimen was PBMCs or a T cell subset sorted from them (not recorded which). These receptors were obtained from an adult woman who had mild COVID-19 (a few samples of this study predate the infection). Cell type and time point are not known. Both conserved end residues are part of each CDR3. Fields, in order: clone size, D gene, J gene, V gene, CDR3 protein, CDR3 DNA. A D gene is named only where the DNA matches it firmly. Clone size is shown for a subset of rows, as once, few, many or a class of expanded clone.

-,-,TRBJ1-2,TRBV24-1,CATSDFTGVDYGYTF,TGTGCCACCAGTGATTTTACAGGAGTGGACTATGGCTACACCTTC
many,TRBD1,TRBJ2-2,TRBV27,CASSLGTGRTGELFF,TGTGCCAGCAGTCTCGGGACAGGGAGAACCGGGGAGCTGTTTTTT
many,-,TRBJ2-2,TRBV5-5,CASSFLAGGTGELFF,TGTGCCAGCAGCTTTCTGGCGGGTGGCACCGGGGAGCTGTTTTTT
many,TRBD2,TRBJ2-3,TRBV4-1,CASSQDWTSGDTDTQYF,TGCGCCAGCAGCCAAGATTGGACTAGCGGGGACACAGATACGCAGTATTTT
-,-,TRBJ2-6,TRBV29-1,CSVWGSGSGANVLTF,TGCAGCGTTTGGGGTAGCGGCTCTGGGGCCAACGTCCTGACTTTC
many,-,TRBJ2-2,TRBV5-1,CASSLAGSTGELFF,TGCGCCAGCAGCTTGGCCGGGTCCACCGGGGAGCTGTTTTTT
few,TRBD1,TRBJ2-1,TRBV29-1,CSVVGWGQGASFGQFF,TGCAGCGTTGTCGGATGGGGACAGGGGGCTTCCTTTGGGCAGTTCTTC
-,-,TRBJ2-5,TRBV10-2,CASTTGRILTQYF,TGCGCCAGCACTACGGGACGGATATTGACCCAGTACTTC
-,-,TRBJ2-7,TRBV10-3,CAIRQTLTYEQYF,TGTGCCATCAGACAGACCCTCACCTACGAGCAGTACTTC
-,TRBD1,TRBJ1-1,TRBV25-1,CASSSRTGINTEAFF,TGTGCCAGCAGTTCCCGGACAGGGATTAACACTGAAGCTTTCTTT
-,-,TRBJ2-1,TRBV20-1,CSNRDLGNEQFF,TGCAGCAACCGGGACCTAGGCAATGAGCAGTTCTTC
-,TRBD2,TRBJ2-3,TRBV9,CASSVLAGGPDTQYF,TGTGCCAGCAGCGTACTAGCGGGAGGGCCAGATACGCAGTATTTT
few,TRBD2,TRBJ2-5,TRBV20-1,CSAIRTREGTQYF,TGCAGTGCCATCCGGACTAGGGAGGGGACCCAGTACTTC
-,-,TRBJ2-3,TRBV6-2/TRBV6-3,CASRDSGSDTQYF,TGTGCCAGCAGGGACTCAGGGTCGGATACGCAGTATTTT
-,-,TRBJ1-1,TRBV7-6,CASSFGRGVMNTEAFF,TGTGCCAGCAGCTTTGGTAGGGGAGTAATGAACACTGAAGCTTTCTTT
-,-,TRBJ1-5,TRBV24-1,CATSDSNRVSNQPQHF,TGTGCCACCAGTGATTCAAACAGGGTGAGCAATCAGCCCCAGCATTTT
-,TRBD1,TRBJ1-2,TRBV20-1,CSARDRGRNYGYTF,TGCAGTGCCCGGGACAGGGGGCGAAACTATGGCTACACCTTC
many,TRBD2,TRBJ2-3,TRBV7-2,CASSFIAGGSTDTQYF,TGTGCCAGCAGCTTCATAGCGGGAGGGAGCACAGATACGCAGTATTTT
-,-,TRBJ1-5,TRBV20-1,CSARMRQPNQPQHF,TGCAGTGCTAGAATGCGGCAGCCCAATCAGCCCCAGCATTTT
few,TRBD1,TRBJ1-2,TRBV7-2,CASSLARGLNYGYTF,TGTGCCAGCAGCTTAGCAAGGGGGCTTAACTATGGCTACACCTTC
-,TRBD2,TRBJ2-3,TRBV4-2,CASSQTLAGGADTQYF,TGTGCCAGCAGCCAGACCCTAGCGGGAGGGGCAGATACGCAGTATTTT
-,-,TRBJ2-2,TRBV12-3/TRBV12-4,CASSLSWTGKELFF,TGTGCCAGCAGTTTATCATGGACTGGAAAGGAGCTGTTTTTT